The clone carrying this TCR beta chain was counted once. The sample belongs to a study of T cells in Graves' hyperthyroidism and ophthalmopathy. The CDR3 runs to 16 residues. Unmatched junction bases numbered 7, after V lost 5 bases and J lost 2 bases. Template material for amplifying TCR beta CDR3 regions consisted of RNA transcripts. The TCR CDR3 first-round RT-PCR relied on the HTBI primer set. TCRdb reprocessed the multiplex PCR reads via MiXCR and lists one record per CDR3 protein. The sample holds 350,000 to 400,000 distinct CDR3 sequences, about 20% seen once. The genes are TRBV12-3 or TRBV12-4 and TRBJ2-5, with 11 positions matching TRBD2. The specimen was blood. This receptor was obtained from a young woman with Graves' hyperthyroidism. CDR3 nucleotides: TGTGCCAGCAGTGCCGGGACTAGCGGAGCTCAAGAGACCCAGTACTTC. Translating gives CASSAGTSGAQETQYF.